The T cell receptor (beta chain) under discussion was sequenced for a study of T-cell memory formation after mild COVID-19. 5'RACE primed at constant segments yielded TCR alpha and TCR beta cDNA libraries bearing sample barcodes and UMIs. TCRdb processed the 5' RACE reads anew with MiXCR; each CDR3 protein has one entry. The sample contains about 450,000 distinct CDR3 sequences, 20% to 30% of which appear only once. The receptor was derived from an adult woman who had mild COVID-19 (a few samples of this study predate the infection). Cell type and time point are not known. Sequencing was performed on PBMCs or a T cell subset sorted from them (not recorded which).

Here the CDR3 reads CASRRGLNTDTQYF. CDR3 sequence (DNA): TGTGCCAGCAGACGGGGACTTAACACAGATACGCAGTATTTT. The rearrangement joins TRBV6-2 or TRBV6-3 to TRBJ2-3; D perhaps matches TRBD2 (6 bases). The CDR3 has 14 amino acids. CDR1 MNHEY and CDR2 SVGEGT come from the germline V gene. Trimming left V 6 bases short and J 2 bases short, with 12 bases between.